These 25 T cell receptor beta chains came from one sample sequenced in a study of T cells after yellow fever vaccination. TCRdb called the 5' RACE reads again in MiXCR, with one record for every CDR3 protein. The top ten hold roughly a sixth of the sample, which has 300,000 or so distinct CDR3 sequences, around 7% seen once. Material: PBMCs, obtained 35 to 50 days after the first yellow fever vaccination. These receptors originate from a young man who received the YFV17D yellow fever vaccine.

The sample holds a few counts of this clonotype. This chain links TRBV12-3 or TRBV12-4 with TRBJ2-7; D unresolved. Trimming took 5 bases from V and 3 from J, leaving 14 bases between them. The CDR3 extends over 14 amino acids. CDR3 sequence reads: CASSRSGEIYEQYF. CDR3 bases: TGTGCCAGCAGTAGGAGTGGGGAAATCTACGAGCAGTACTTC.

V usage is TRBV7-8 and J usage is TRBJ2-2; possible D gene TRBD2, 6 bases. Germline V gives CDR1 SGHVS, CDR2 FQNEAQ. CDR3 length: 15 amino acids. V was pared by 1 base and J by 7 bases, with 13 bases between. CDR3: CASSLEWGESGELFF. DNA for the CDR3: TGTGCCAGCAGCTTAGAGTGGGGGGAGAGCGGGGAGCTGTTTTTT.

This chain uses TRBV5-4 with TRBJ1-6; a weak D match, TRBD1 (5 bases). The V end was cut by 0 bases, the J end by 7 bases, with 11 bases between. Germline CDR1 is SGHNT and CDR2 is YYREEE (reference sequence). The CDR3 contains 15 residues. The chain's CDR3 is CASSLVAGRNSPLHF. In DNA, the CDR3 is TGTGCCAGCAGCTTGGTCGCAGGGAGGAATTCACCCCTCCACTTT. The complete variable domain, with remaining parts taken from reference TRBV5-4 and TRBJ1-6, reads ETGVTQSPTHLIKTRGQQVTLRCSSQSGHNTVSWYQQALGQGPQFIFQYYREEENGRGNFPPRFSGLQFPNYSSELNVNALELDDSALYLCASSLVAGRNSPLHFGNGTRLTVT.

V and J are TRBV12-3 or TRBV12-4 and TRBJ2-1; the D gene is possibly TRBD2 (6 bases). Trimming shortened V by 4 bases and J by 5 bases, and 12 bases separated the two germline ends. The CDR3 has 14 residues. This CDR3 reads CASSSGDRNNEQFF. The CDR3 bases are TGTGCCAGCAGTTCGGGGGACCGAAACAATGAGCAGTTCTTC.

This clonotype showed up many times. The gene calls are TRBV2 and TRBJ1-5, with D uncertain. The CDR3 loop spans 14 amino acids. The V gene lost 5 bases and the J gene lost 0 bases, with 8 bases spanning the gap. CDR1 and CDR2 from the germline V gene are SNHLY and FYNNEI. The CDR3 sequence: CASSLAASNQPQHF. CDR3 DNA sequence: TGTGCCAGCAGTTTGGCAGCTAGCAATCAGCCCCAGCATTTT.

This clonotype has a handful of counts. This sequence joins TRBV7-3 and TRBJ1-1; maybe TRBD1 (5 bases). The CDR3 spans 14 residues. V was clipped by 3 bases and J by 2 bases, with 10 bases between them. The germline V gene encodes CDR1 SGHTA and CDR2 FQGTGA. The CDR3 loop is CASSLGVSNTEAFF. The CDR3 DNA is TGTGCCAGCAGCTTGGGGGTATCCAACACTGAAGCTTTCTTT.

The chain links TRBV11-2 to TRBJ2-5; a weak D match, TRBD1 (7 bases). The CDR3 runs 14 residues. The V end lost 5 bases, the J end lost 0 bases, and 10 bases lay between the germline ends. CDR1 is SGHAT and CDR2 is FQNNGV in the germline V gene. The CDR3 protein is CASSRGTDQETQYF. The CDR3 DNA reads as TGTGCCAGCAGCCGCGGGACAGACCAAGAGACCCAGTACTTC.

The sample holds a few counts of this clonotype. J is TRBJ2-7 and V is TRBV5-4; D is perhaps TRBD1 or TRBD2 (5 bases each). Germline V gives CDR1 SGHNT, CDR2 YYREEE (reference sequence). The germline V and J ends were trimmed by 9 bases and 5 bases, with 18 bases remaining between them. This CDR3 is 13 amino acids long. The CDR3 DNA reads TGTGCCACCCAAAGAGGGGTTTTGGACGAGCAGTACTTC. This encodes CATQRGVLDEQYF.

This clonotype was counted between two and nine times. The rearrangement links TRBV6-5 to TRBJ2-2; weak D call: TRBD2 (5 bases). Germline assignment: CDR1 MNHEY and CDR2 SVGAGI. The CDR3 extends over 12 amino acids. For the CDR3, the DNA is TGTGGGACGGGGACGAACACCGGGGAGCTGTTTTTT. Translation gives CGTGTNTGELFF.

The chain has TRBV5-1 and TRBJ1-4, with TRBD1 matching over 7 bases. This CDR3 has 14 residues. With 1 base clipped from V and 8 bases from J, the junction kept 5 bases outside the gene matches. Germline V CDR1 and CDR2: SGHRS, YFSETQ. The CDR3 DNA follows: TGCGCCAGCAGCTTGTGGGGACAGAACGAAAAACTGTTTTTT. Amino acid sequence: CASSLWGQNEKLFF.

The chain recombines TRBV5-1 with TRBJ2-1; weak D call: TRBD2 (8 bases). CDR1 SGHRS and CDR2 YFSETQ come from the germline V gene. The CDR3 extends over 17 amino acids. Trimming cost V 1 base and J 4 bases, with 18 bases left between them. CDR3: CASSLNREGARYNEQFF. The CDR3 nucleotides are TGCGCCAGCAGCTTGAATCGGGAGGGGGCAAGGTACAATGAGCAGTTCTTC. The full variable domain, with the rest looked up from reference TRBV5-1 and TRBJ2-1, is KAGVTQTPRYLIKTRGQQVTLSCSPISGHRSVSWYQQTPGQGLQFLFEYFSETQRNKGNFPGRFSGRQFSNSRSEMNVSTLELGDSALYLCASSLNREGARYNEQFFGPGTRLTVL.

This clonotype came up a few times. The chain employs TRBV6-1 and TRBJ2-3; D is perhaps TRBD2 (5 bases). V gave up 6 bases and J gave up 4 bases, with 14 bases separating them. Germline V lookup: CDR1 MNHNS, CDR2 SASEGT. This CDR3 region has 14 residues. CDR3 nucleotides: TGTGCCAGCAGGTCCGATCTAGCTTCAGATACGCAGTATTTT. It yields the protein CASRSDLASDTQYF.

The genes are TRBV5-1 and TRBJ1-4; 7 positions agree with TRBD1. Unmatched junction bases numbered 3, after V lost 3 bases and J lost 4 bases. There are 14 residues in the CDR3. CDR1 is SGHRS and CDR2 is YFSETQ in the germline V gene. The CDR3 DNA reads TGCGCCAGCAGCTCGGGACAGATTAATGAAAAACTGTTTTTT. This encodes CASSSGQINEKLFF.

This clonotype was seen ten or more times. The V call is TRBV3-1, the J call TRBJ2-5; D is possibly TRBD2 (5 bases). Germline-derived CDR1 and CDR2 are LGHDT and YNNKEL (reference sequence). Trimming pared 0 bases from V and 5 bases from J, leaving 10 bases between. The CDR3 covers 14 residues. The CDR3 bases are TGTGCCAGCAGCCAAGATATACTAGAGGAGACCCAGTACTTC. This codes for CASSQDILEETQYF.

This clonotype showed up many times. The gene calls are TRBV7-3 and TRBJ2-3, with D possibly being TRBD2 (5 bases). The germline V gene has CDR1 SGHTA and CDR2 FQGTGA. There are 15 residues in the CDR3. With 4 bases removed from V and 7 bases from J, the gap between germline ends came to 18 bases. CDR3 region: CASSSPRYGVNTQYF. CDR3 DNA: TGTGCCAGCAGCTCCCCCCGCTACGGGGTAAATACGCAGTATTTT.

The rearrangement links TRBV5-1 to TRBJ1-4; 8 positions agree with TRBD1. The CDR3 covers 17 residues. Per germline, CDR1 SGHRS and CDR2 YFSETQ. Trimming at V came to 0 bases and at J to 8 bases, leaving 12 bases not matched to a gene. CDR3 DNA sequence: TGCGCCAGCAGCTTGGCCCTGGCAGGGGGCATAGAAGAAAAACTGTTTTTT. Translation: CASSLALAGGIEEKLFF.

This clonotype was counted only a few times. The chain couples TRBV24-1 to TRBJ2-3; D remains unclear. The CDR3 loop spans 13 amino acids. Germline V lookup: CDR1 KGHDR, CDR2 SFDVKD. V was cut by 5 bases and J by 1 base, with 6 bases left in between. CDR3 in amino acids: CATSAAGTDTQYF. DNA for the CDR3: TGTGCCACCAGTGCCGCGGGCACAGATACGCAGTATTTT.

This rearrangement joins TRBV19 to TRBJ1-1; possible D gene TRBD1, 5 bases. The V and J ends lost 10 bases and 10 bases respectively, with 16 bases between them. The germline V gene encodes CDR1 LNHDA and CDR2 SQIVND (reference sequence). This CDR3 spans 11 amino acids. CDR3 region: CATSQGVGAFF. The CDR3 coding sequence is TGTGCCACATCGCAGGGCGTTGGAGCTTTCTTT.

J is TRBJ2-7 and V is TRBV7-2; 7 bases match TRBD1. This CDR3 has 13 residues. The germline CDR1 and CDR2 sequences are SGHTA and FQGNSA. Trimming cost V 4 bases and J 1 base; bases outside gene matches: 1. The CDR3, as DNA: TGTGCCAGCAGCTGGACAGGTTCCTACGAGCAGTACTTC. Encoded protein: CASSWTGSYEQYF.

This clonotype was counted between two and nine times. The chain is built from TRBV20-1 and TRBJ2-2; no clear D gene. The germline V gene has CDR1 DFQATT and CDR2 SNEGSKA (reference sequence). The CDR3 is 14 amino acids. The V end lost 6 bases, the J end lost 5 bases, and 16 bases lay between the germline ends. CDR3 coding DNA: TGCAGTGCCCCGGGCCGACTCGAAACCGGGGAGCTGTTTTTT. This encodes CSAPGRLETGELFF.

The chain uses TRBV7-3 and TRBJ2-3; TRBD2 matches 11 bases. V lost 2 bases to trimming and J lost 0 bases; unmatched junction nucleotides: 7. CDR3 length equals 18 residues. The germline V gene encodes CDR1 SGHTA and CDR2 FQGTGA. DNA of the CDR3: TGTGCCAGCAGCTTATGGGCTAGCGGGGGGACTAGCACAGATACGCAGTATTTT. It yields the protein CASSLWASGGTSTDTQYF.

Only a few counts were recorded for this clonotype. J is TRBJ1-2 and V is TRBV7-2, with D perhaps matching TRBD1 (6 bases). This CDR3 has 13 residues. Per germline, CDR1 SGHTA and CDR2 FQGNSA. V was clipped by 8 bases and J by 1 base, with 11 bases between them. CDR3: CASGGRINYGYTF. CDR3 nucleotide sequence: TGTGCCAGCGGGGGCAGGATTAACTATGGCTACACCTTC.

This clonotype was observed a handful of times. The rearrangement uses TRBV2 and TRBJ1-2; D uncertain. V was cut by 4 bases and J by 5 bases, with 17 bases left in between. The germline V gene has CDR1 SNHLY and CDR2 FYNNEI. The CDR3 contains 15 residues. CDR3 nucleotides: TGTGCCAGCAGTGGTGAGTTCTTCATAGAGTATGGCTACACCTTC. Translated, it gives CASSGEFFIEYGYTF.

The sample holds many counts of this clonotype. This sequence joins TRBV10-3 and TRBJ1-2; no reliable D call. The CDR3 is made up of 15 amino acids. The V end was cut by 0 bases, the J end by 4 bases, with 12 bases between. Germline lookup yields CDR1 ENHRY and CDR2 SYGVKD. The CDR3 nucleotides are TGTGCCATCAGTGAGTCGCGGGCGTCGGCCTATGGCTACACCTTC. This sequence encodes CAISESRASAYGYTF.

The gene calls are TRBV7-2 and TRBJ1-1; D perhaps matches TRBD1 (6 bases). The ends were cut back, 6 bases at V and 0 bases at J, with 8 bases in the middle. Germline assignment: CDR1 SGHTA and CDR2 FQGNSA. This CDR3 region has 13 residues. The DNA for the CDR3 is TGTGCCAGCAGGGACAGTATGAACACTGAAGCTTTCTTT. This sequence encodes CASRDSMNTEAFF.